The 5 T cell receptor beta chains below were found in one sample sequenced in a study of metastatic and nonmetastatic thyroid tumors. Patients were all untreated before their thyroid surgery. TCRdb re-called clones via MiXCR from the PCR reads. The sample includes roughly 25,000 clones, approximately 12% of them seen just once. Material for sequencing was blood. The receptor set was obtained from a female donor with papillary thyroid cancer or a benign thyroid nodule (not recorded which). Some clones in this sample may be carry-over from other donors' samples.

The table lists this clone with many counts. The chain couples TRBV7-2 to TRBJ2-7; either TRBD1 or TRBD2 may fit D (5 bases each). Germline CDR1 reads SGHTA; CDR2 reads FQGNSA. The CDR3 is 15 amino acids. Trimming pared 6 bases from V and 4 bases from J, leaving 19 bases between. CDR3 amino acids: CASSYLPGPPYEQYF. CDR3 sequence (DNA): TGTGCCAGCAGTTATCTTCCGGGACCACCGTACGAGCAGTACTTC. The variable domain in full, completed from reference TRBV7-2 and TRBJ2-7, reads GAGVSQSPSNKVTEKGKDVELRCDPISGHTALYWYRQSLGQGLEFLIYFQGNSAPDKSGLPSDRFSAERTGGSVSTLTIQRTQQEDSAVYLCASSYLPGPPYEQYFGPGTRLTVT.

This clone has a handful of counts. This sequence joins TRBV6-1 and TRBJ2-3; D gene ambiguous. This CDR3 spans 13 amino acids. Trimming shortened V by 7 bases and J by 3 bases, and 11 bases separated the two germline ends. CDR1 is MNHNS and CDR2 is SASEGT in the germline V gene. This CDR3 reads CASILLTTDTQYF. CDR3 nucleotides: TGTGCCAGCATCCTACTGACTACAGATACGCAGTATTTT.

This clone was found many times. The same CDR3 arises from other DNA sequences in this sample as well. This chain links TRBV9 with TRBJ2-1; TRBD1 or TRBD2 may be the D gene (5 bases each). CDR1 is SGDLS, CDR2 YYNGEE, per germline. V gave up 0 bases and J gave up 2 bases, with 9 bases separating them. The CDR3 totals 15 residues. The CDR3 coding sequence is TGTGCCAGCAGCGTAGGGAGAGGGGCCTACAATGAGCAGTTCTTC. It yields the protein CASSVGRGAYNEQFF.

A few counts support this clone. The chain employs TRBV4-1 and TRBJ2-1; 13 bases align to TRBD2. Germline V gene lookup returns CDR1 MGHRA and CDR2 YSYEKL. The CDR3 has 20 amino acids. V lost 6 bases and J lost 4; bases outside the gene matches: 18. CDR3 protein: CASSYRLAGGPLPGYNEQFF. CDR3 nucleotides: TGCGCCAGCAGTTACAGACTAGCGGGAGGCCCCTTACCAGGTTACAATGAGCAGTTCTTC.

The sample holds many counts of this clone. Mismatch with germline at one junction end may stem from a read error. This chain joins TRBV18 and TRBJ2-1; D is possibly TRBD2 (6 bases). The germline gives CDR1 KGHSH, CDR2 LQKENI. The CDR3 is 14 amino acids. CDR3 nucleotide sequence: TGTGCCGGCTCACTGGGGGGATTCGCGAATGAGCAGTTCTTC. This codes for CAGSLGGFANEQFF.